These T cell receptor beta chains were read from a single sample in a study of PD-L1 blockade in urothelial cancer. Measured with immunoSEQ multiplex PCR; TCRdb has only the in-frame clones, and not every one. This sample has around 50,000 clones; 75% to 85% occur once, and the top ten carry roughly 1.9%. The sequencing used PBMCs, collected around atezolizumab (anti-PD-L1) treatment. The receptors stem from a man in his fifties or sixties with urothelial cancer. Each CDR3 is given with its conserved first and last residue. The D gene is left open where the match is weak. The size entry is marked missing in some rows and otherwise reads once, few, many or a size class.

j_call clone_size v_call d_call cdr3_aa cdr3_nt
TRBJ1-2 . TRBV7-8 TRBD1 CASSLDNRGYGYTF TGTGCCAGCAGCTTAGACAACAGGGGGTATGGCTACACCTTC
TRBJ2-2 . TRBV9 . CASTSSGELFF TGTGCCAGCACCTCTAGCGGGGAGCTGTTTTTT
TRBJ2-3 . TRBV6-5 . CASSYSKGVAQYF TGTGCCAGCAGTTACTCGAAGGGGGTTGCGCAGTATTTT
TRBJ2-5 . TRBV28 TRBD2 CASSLGTSGGFQETQYF TGTGCCAGCAGTTTAGGGACTAGCGGGGGGTTCCAAGAGACCCAGTACTTC
TRBJ2-1 . TRBV7-5 . CARSWGQDSSYNEQFF TGTGCCAGAAGCTGGGGGCAGGACAGTTCCTACAATGAGCAGTTCTTC
TRBJ2-6 . TRBV7-8 . CASSLRPGTSGANVLTF TGTGCCAGCAGCTTAAGACCCGGGACTTCGGGGGCCAACGTCCTGACTTTC
TRBJ1-1 . TRBV13 TRBD1 CASTIRDREWNTEAFF TGTGCCAGCACCATTCGGGACAGGGAATGGAACACTGAAGCTTTCTTT
TRBJ1-5 . TRBV6-1 . CASVPSGLSNQPQHF TGTGCCAGCGTTCCTTCGGGACTCAGCAATCAGCCCCAGCATTTT
TRBJ2-1 . TRBV7-9 TRBD2 CASSLASGGAGEQFF TGTGCCAGCAGCTTAGCCAGCGGGGGGGCGGGTGAGCAGTTCTTC
TRBJ1-2 . TRBV30 . CAWSQGIGVYGYTF TGTGCCTGGAGTCAGGGGATCGGTGTCTATGGCTACACCTTC
TRBJ1-2 . TRBV15 TRBD1 CATSTGRGATGYTF TGTGCCACCAGCACGGGCAGGGGGGCGACTGGCTACACCTTC
TRBJ2-3 . TRBV5-4 . CASSSQGTDTQYF TGTGCCAGCAGCTCCCAGGGCACAGATACGCAGTATTTT
TRBJ1-1 . TRBV19 . CASRGEGWYTEAFF TGTGCCAGTAGGGGAGAAGGGTGGTACACTGAAGCTTTCTTT
TRBJ1-6 few TRBV6-1 . CASGRVGHFIPLHF TGTGCCAGCGGAAGGGTGGGACACTTTATCCCCCTCCACTTT
TRBJ1-4 . TRBV30 . CAWNRGSTNEKLFF TGTGCCTGGAACCGGGGGTCAACTAATGAAAAACTGTTTTTT
TRBJ1-4 . TRBV28 TRBD1 CASSFQGADPGSNEKLFF TGTGCCAGCAGTTTCCAGGGGGCAGACCCTGGGTCTAATGAAAAACTGTTTTTT
TRBJ1-4 few TRBV20-1 . CSAKTDEKLFF TGCAGTGCTAAAACAGATGAAAAACTGTTTTTT
TRBJ2-3 . TRBV6-5 . CASSYSFTRDTQYF TGTGCCAGCAGTTACTCCTTTACCAGGGATACGCAGTATTTT
TRBJ1-3 . TRBV7-9 . CASSLAQPVSGNTIYF TGTGCCAGCAGCTTAGCACAGCCGGTCTCTGGAAACACCATATATTTT
TRBJ2-7 . TRBV7-9 TRBD2 CASGKAGGPSYEQYF TGTGCCAGCGGAAAAGCGGGAGGGCCCTCCTACGAGCAGTACTTC
TRBJ2-5 . TRBV5-1 TRBD2 CASSDPGLARPRGETQYF TGCGCCAGCAGCGACCCGGGACTAGCGAGACCCAGGGGAGAGACCCAGTACTTC
TRBJ1-2 . TRBV19 TRBD1 CASKGTGVSSGTF TGTGCCAGTAAGGGGACAGGGGTCTCTTCAGGCACCTTC
TRBJ1-5 . TRBV15 TRBD1 CATSSLQGSNQPQHF TGTGCCACCAGCAGTCTACAGGGGAGCAATCAGCCCCAGCATTTT
TRBJ1-4 . TRBV7-2 . CASSRQGANEKLFF TGTGCCAGCAGCCGGCAGGGCGCTAATGAAAAACTGTTTTTT
TRBJ1-6 . TRBV6-5 TRBD1 CASRRDRVASPLHF TGTGCCAGCAGGCGGGACAGGGTCGCTTCACCCCTCCACTTT
TRBJ1-2 . TRBV6-5 TRBD1 CASSPDRDRYGYTF TGTGCCAGCAGTCCCGACAGGGATCGGTATGGCTACACCTTC
TRBJ2-6 . TRBV19 . CASTNLREANVLTF TGTGCCAGTACCAACCTCCGAGAGGCCAACGTCCTGACTTTC
TRBJ1-6 . TRBV4-2 TRBD1 CASSPPGQTYYNSPLHF TGTGCCAGCAGCCCCCCGGGACAGACTTACTATAATTCACCCCTCCACTTT
TRBJ1-2 . TRBV11-2 TRBD1 CASSLASGTGGFGYTF TGTGCCAGCAGCTTAGCCTCCGGGACAGGGGGCTTTGGCTACACCTTC
TRBJ1-5 . TRBV6-1 . CASSAVSSNQPQHF TGTGCCAGCAGTGCCGTCTCTAGCAATCAGCCCCAGCATTTT